The rows below give T cell receptor beta chains drawn from one sample of a study of blood T cells in healthy people across ages. TCRdb re-analysed the 5' RACE reads in MiXCR, keeping a single row per CDR3 protein. This repertoire shows about 1 million distinct CDR3 sequences, 35% to 55% found once; its top ten account for approximately 20%. Sample: blood. Receptors originate from a woman in her fifties or sixties in good health. Both conserved end residues are part of each CDR3. The order of the fields is CDR3 protein, CDR3 DNA, V gene, J gene, clone size, D gene. A D gene is named only where the DNA matches it firmly. Not every row has a clone size; where given, it reads once, few, many or a size class.

CDR3 protein: CASSARIGLATNTGELFF; CDR3 DNA: TGTGCCAGCAGCGCTAGGATCGGACTAGCGACGAACACCGGGGAGCTGTTTTTT; V gene: TRBV9; J gene: TRBJ2-2; clone size: -; D gene: TRBD2
CDR3 protein: CSARDSGFVAQYF; CDR3 DNA: TGCAGTGCTAGAGATTCGGGCTTTGTTGCGCAGTATTTT; V gene: TRBV20-1; J gene: TRBJ2-3; clone size: -; D gene: -
CDR3 protein: CAWSIGGGVQETQYF; CDR3 DNA: TGTGCCTGGAGTATAGGCGGAGGGGTGCAAGAGACCCAGTACTTC; V gene: TRBV30; J gene: TRBJ2-5; clone size: -; D gene: -
CDR3 protein: CASSYVAPWTDTQYF; CDR3 DNA: TGTGCCAGCAGTTACGTCGCACCCTGGACAGATACGCAGTATTTT; V gene: TRBV6-5; J gene: TRBJ2-3; clone size: -; D gene: -
CDR3 protein: CSVEKITGDMQYF; CDR3 DNA: TGCAGCGTTGAAAAGATCACTGGAGATATGCAGTATTTT; V gene: TRBV29-1; J gene: TRBJ2-3; clone size: -; D gene: -
CDR3 protein: CASSSGAKTFF; CDR3 DNA: TGTGCCAGCAGCTCAGGCGCGAAAACTTTCTTT; V gene: TRBV7-3; J gene: TRBJ1-1; clone size: -; D gene: -
CDR3 protein: CSAGRTSSEQFF; CDR3 DNA: TGCAGTGCTGGGAGGACTAGCAGTGAGCAGTTCTTC; V gene: TRBV20-1; J gene: TRBJ2-1; clone size: few; D gene: TRBD2
CDR3 protein: CASSQEASGVYNEQFF; CDR3 DNA: TGCGCCAGCAGCCAAGAAGCTAGCGGAGTCTACAATGAGCAGTTCTTC; V gene: TRBV4-1; J gene: TRBJ2-1; clone size: few; D gene: TRBD2
CDR3 protein: CASSQFEGPYGYTF; CDR3 DNA: TGCGCCAGCAGCCAATTTGAGGGCCCCTATGGCTACACCTTC; V gene: TRBV4-1; J gene: TRBJ1-2; clone size: -; D gene: -
CDR3 protein: CASSLLESSGSNEQFF; CDR3 DNA: TGTGCCAGCAGTTTATTAGAGTCTAGCGGGAGCAATGAGCAGTTCTTC; V gene: TRBV27; J gene: TRBJ2-1; clone size: -; D gene: TRBD2
CDR3 protein: CASSLSVASNYGYTF; CDR3 DNA: TGCGCCAGCAGCTTGAGTGTGGCGTCTAACTATGGCTACACCTTC; V gene: TRBV5-1; J gene: TRBJ1-2; clone size: -; D gene: -
CDR3 protein: CASRTDTWDEAFF; CDR3 DNA: TGTGCCAGCAGAACGGACACTTGGGATGAAGCTTTCTTT; V gene: TRBV27; J gene: TRBJ1-1; clone size: -; D gene: -
CDR3 protein: CSARDTPGQQNYGYTF; CDR3 DNA: TGCAGTGCTAGAGATACCCCGGGACAACAGAACTATGGCTACACCTTC; V gene: TRBV20-1; J gene: TRBJ1-2; clone size: few; D gene: -
CDR3 protein: CAISESRGTSGITDTQYF; CDR3 DNA: TGTGCCATCAGTGAGTCCAGGGGTACTAGCGGGATTACAGATACGCAGTATTTT; V gene: TRBV10-3; J gene: TRBJ2-3; clone size: few; D gene: TRBD2
CDR3 protein: CATSREAVQGYGYTF; CDR3 DNA: TGTGCCACCAGCAGAGAGGCAGTGCAGGGTTATGGCTACACCTTC; V gene: TRBV15; J gene: TRBJ1-2; clone size: -; D gene: -
CDR3 protein: CATSRDQSGKLFF; CDR3 DNA: TGTGCCACCAGCAGAGATCAGAGTGGAAAACTGTTTTTT; V gene: TRBV15; J gene: TRBJ1-4; clone size: -; D gene: -
CDR3 protein: CASSPGTSGSPQYF; CDR3 DNA: TGTGCCAGCAGTCCCGGGACTAGCGGTTCCCCCCAGTACTTC; V gene: TRBV7-2; J gene: TRBJ2-5; clone size: few; D gene: TRBD2
CDR3 protein: CASSQGVIGGQYF; CDR3 DNA: TGTGCCAGCAGCCAAGGTGTCATTGGGGGGCAGTACTTC; V gene: TRBV3-1; J gene: TRBJ2-7; clone size: few; D gene: -
CDR3 protein: CAWTETGGEQYF; CDR3 DNA: TGTGCCTGGACGGAGACAGGGGGCGAGCAGTACTTC; V gene: TRBV30; J gene: TRBJ2-7; clone size: -; D gene: TRBD1
CDR3 protein: CASSQDGFGGTSTDTQYF; CDR3 DNA: TGTGCCAGCAGCCAAGATGGCTTCGGCGGCACTAGCACAGATACGCAGTATTTT; V gene: TRBV3-1; J gene: TRBJ2-3; clone size: -; D gene: -
CDR3 protein: CASSPHRASVNNEQYF; CDR3 DNA: TGTGCCAGCAGCCCCCACCGGGCTAGCGTAAATAATGAGCAGTACTTC; V gene: TRBV3-1; J gene: TRBJ2-5; clone size: -; D gene: -
CDR3 protein: CSARDHPTALKYEQYF; CDR3 DNA: TGCAGTGCTAGAGATCATCCGACCGCTTTAAAGTACGAGCAGTACTTC; V gene: TRBV20-1; J gene: TRBJ2-7; clone size: few; D gene: -
CDR3 protein: CASSEDGTGELFF; CDR3 DNA: TGTGCCAGCAGTGAGGACGGCACCGGGGAGCTGTTTTTT; V gene: TRBV25-1; J gene: TRBJ2-2; clone size: -; D gene: -
CDR3 protein: CASSQDLLVGGELFF; CDR3 DNA: TGTGCCAGCAGCCAAGATTTGCTGGTGGGCGGGGAGCTGTTTTTT; V gene: TRBV4-2; J gene: TRBJ2-2; clone size: -; D gene: -
CDR3 protein: CASSYPRGRDSYEQYF; CDR3 DNA: TGTGCCAGCAGCTACCCACGGGGGAGGGACTCCTACGAGCAGTACTTC; V gene: TRBV7-2; J gene: TRBJ2-7; clone size: -; D gene: TRBD2
CDR3 protein: CASSLSGTYSYEQYF; CDR3 DNA: TGTGCCAGCAGCCTTAGCGGGACCTACTCCTACGAGCAGTACTTC; V gene: TRBV3-1; J gene: TRBJ2-7; clone size: few; D gene: TRBD2
CDR3 protein: CASSWRGYEQYF; CDR3 DNA: TGTGCCAGCAGCTGGAGGGGCTACGAGCAGTACTTC; V gene: TRBV7-2; J gene: TRBJ2-7; clone size: few; D gene: -
CDR3 protein: CASGPTGDNYGYTF; CDR3 DNA: TGTGCCAGCGGCCCGACAGGGGATAACTATGGCTACACCTTC; V gene: TRBV6-2/TRBV6-3; J gene: TRBJ1-2; clone size: -; D gene: TRBD1
CDR3 protein: CASSPLQQGYSGANVLTF; CDR3 DNA: TGTGCCAGCTCACCACTTCAACAGGGTTACTCTGGGGCCAACGTCCTGACTTTC; V gene: TRBV18; J gene: TRBJ2-6; clone size: -; D gene: -
CDR3 protein: CASSFDAGGAAGANVLTF; CDR3 DNA: TGTGCCAGCAGCTTCGACGCAGGGGGCGCGGCCGGGGCCAACGTCCTGACTTTC; V gene: TRBV7-6; J gene: TRBJ2-6; clone size: -; D gene: TRBD1
CDR3 protein: CASSRGGTKREVLVNEQFF; CDR3 DNA: TGTGCCAGCAGCCGGGGAGGGACTAAGCGGGAGGTTCTTGTCAATGAGCAGTTCTTC; V gene: TRBV4-2; J gene: TRBJ2-1; clone size: few; D gene: TRBD2
CDR3 protein: CASSYSRVRFYGYTF; CDR3 DNA: TGTGCCAGCAGTTACTCGAGGGTCCGGTTTTATGGCTACACCTTC; V gene: TRBV6-5; J gene: TRBJ1-2; clone size: few; D gene: -
CDR3 protein: CASSISRLAGLEPYEQYF; CDR3 DNA: TGTGCCAGCTCGATCTCCAGGCTAGCGGGACTGGAGCCCTACGAGCAGTACTTC; V gene: TRBV12-3/TRBV12-4; J gene: TRBJ2-7; clone size: -; D gene: TRBD2